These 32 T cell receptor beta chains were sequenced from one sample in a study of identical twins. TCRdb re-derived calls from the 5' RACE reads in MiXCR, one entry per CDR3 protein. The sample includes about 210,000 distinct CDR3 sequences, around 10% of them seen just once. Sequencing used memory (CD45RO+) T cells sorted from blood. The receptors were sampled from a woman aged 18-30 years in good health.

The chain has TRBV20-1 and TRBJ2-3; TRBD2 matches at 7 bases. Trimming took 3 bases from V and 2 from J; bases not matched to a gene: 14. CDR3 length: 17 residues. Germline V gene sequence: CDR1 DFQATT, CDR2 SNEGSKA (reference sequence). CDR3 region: CSASSTGGGRATDTQYF. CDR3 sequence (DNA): TGCAGTGCTAGCTCCACCGGGGGAGGGCGAGCCACAGATACGCAGTATTTT.

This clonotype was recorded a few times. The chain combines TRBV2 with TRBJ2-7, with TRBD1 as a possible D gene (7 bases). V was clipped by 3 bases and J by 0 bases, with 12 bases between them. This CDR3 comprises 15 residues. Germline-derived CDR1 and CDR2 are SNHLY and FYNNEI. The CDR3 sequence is CASSDGGGRSYEQYF. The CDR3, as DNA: TGTGCCAGCAGTGACGGAGGGGGCCGCTCCTACGAGCAGTACTTC.

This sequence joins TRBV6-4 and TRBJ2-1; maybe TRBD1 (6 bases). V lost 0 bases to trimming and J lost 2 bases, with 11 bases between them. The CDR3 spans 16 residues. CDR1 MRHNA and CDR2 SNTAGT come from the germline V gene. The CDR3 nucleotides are TGTGCCAGCAGTGACTCGACGGCAGGGGCCTACAATGAGCAGTTCTTC. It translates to CASSDSTAGAYNEQFF.

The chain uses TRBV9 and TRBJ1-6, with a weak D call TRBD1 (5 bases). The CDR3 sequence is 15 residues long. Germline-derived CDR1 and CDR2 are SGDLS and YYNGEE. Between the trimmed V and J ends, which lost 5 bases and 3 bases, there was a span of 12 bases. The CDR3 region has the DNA TGTGCCAGCAGTCGCGTTGACAGCTATAATTCACCCCTCCACTTT. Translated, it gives CASSRVDSYNSPLHF.

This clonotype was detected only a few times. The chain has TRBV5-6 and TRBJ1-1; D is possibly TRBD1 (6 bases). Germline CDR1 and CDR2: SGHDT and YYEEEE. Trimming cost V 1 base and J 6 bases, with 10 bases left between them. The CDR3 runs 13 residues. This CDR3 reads CASSLRGAPEAFF. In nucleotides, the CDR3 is TGTGCCAGCAGCTTGAGGGGGGCCCCTGAAGCTTTCTTT. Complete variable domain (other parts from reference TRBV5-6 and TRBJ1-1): DAGVTQSPTHLIKTRGQQVTLRCSPKSGHDTVSWYQQALGQGPQFIFQYYEEEERQRGNFPDRFSGHQFPNYSSELNVNALLLGDSALYLCASSLRGAPEAFFGQGTRLTVV.

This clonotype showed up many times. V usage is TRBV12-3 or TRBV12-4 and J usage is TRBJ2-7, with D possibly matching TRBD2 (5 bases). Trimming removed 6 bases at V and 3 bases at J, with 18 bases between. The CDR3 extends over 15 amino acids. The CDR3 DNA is TGTGCCAGCAGCCCACACGGAGGCCAACTCTACGAGCAGTACTTC. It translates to CASSPHGGQLYEQYF.

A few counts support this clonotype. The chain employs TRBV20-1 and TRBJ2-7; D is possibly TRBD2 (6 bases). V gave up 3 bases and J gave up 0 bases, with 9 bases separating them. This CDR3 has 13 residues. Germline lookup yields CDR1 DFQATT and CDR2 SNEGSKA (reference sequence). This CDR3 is CSASGSHSYEQYF. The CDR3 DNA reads TGCAGTGCTAGCGGGAGCCACTCCTACGAGCAGTACTTC.

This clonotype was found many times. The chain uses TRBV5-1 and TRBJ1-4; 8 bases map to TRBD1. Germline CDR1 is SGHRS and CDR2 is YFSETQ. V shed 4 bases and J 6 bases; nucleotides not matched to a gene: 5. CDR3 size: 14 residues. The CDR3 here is CASSGQGTDEKLFF. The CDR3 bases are TGCGCCAGCAGCGGACAGGGCACAGATGAAAAACTGTTTTTT.

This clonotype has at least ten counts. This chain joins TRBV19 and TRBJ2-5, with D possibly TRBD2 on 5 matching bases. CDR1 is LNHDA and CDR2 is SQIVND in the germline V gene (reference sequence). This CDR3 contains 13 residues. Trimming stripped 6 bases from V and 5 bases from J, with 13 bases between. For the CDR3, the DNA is TGTGCCAGTAGCCTCCATCAGCGGGAGACCCAGTACTTC. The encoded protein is CASSLHQRETQYF.

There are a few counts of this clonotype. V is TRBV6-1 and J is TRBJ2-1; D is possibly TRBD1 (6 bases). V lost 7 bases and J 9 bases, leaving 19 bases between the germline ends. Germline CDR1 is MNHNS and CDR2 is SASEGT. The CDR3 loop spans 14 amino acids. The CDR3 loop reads CASTSLGLGGEQFF. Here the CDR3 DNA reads TGTGCCAGCACCTCACTCGGTCTAGGGGGTGAGCAGTTCTTC.

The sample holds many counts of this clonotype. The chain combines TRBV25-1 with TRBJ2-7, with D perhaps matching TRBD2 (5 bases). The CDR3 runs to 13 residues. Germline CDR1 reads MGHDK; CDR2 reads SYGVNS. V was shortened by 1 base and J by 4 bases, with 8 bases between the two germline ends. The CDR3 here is CASSESGWYEQYF. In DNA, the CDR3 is TGTGCCAGCAGTGAATCGGGGTGGTACGAGCAGTACTTC.

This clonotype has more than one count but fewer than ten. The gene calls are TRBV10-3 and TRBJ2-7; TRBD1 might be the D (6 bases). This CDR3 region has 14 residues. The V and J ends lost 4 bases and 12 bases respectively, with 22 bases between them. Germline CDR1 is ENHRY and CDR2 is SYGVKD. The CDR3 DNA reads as TGTGCCATCAGTGGGACAGAGGAGTTCTTTAGTCCGTACTTC. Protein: CAISGTEEFFSPYF.

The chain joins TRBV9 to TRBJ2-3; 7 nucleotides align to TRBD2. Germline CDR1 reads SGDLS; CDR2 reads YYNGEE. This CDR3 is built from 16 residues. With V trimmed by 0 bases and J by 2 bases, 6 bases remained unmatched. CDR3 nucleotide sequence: TGTGCCAGCAGCGTAGGGCCAGCGGGGCACACAGATACGCAGTATTTT. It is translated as CASSVGPAGHTDTQYF. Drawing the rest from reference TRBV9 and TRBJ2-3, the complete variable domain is DSGVTQTPKHLITATGQRVTLRCSPRSGDLSVYWYQQSLDQGLQFLIQYYNGEERAKGNILERFSAQQFPDLHSELNLSSLELGDSALYFCASSVGPAGHTDTQYFGPGTRLTVL.

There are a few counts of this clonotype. CDR3 DNA: TGTGCCAGCAGCTTGAAGGGCGGGGGGGCCGCCGGGGAGCTGTTTTTT. Its protein product is CASSLKGGGAAGELFF. V and J are TRBV5-6 and TRBJ2-2; TRBD2 agrees at 9 bases. V trimming: 1 base; J trimming: 6 bases; junction bases outside the gene matches: 7. The CDR3 is made up of 16 amino acids. CDR1 is SGHDT and CDR2 is YYEEEE in the germline V gene.

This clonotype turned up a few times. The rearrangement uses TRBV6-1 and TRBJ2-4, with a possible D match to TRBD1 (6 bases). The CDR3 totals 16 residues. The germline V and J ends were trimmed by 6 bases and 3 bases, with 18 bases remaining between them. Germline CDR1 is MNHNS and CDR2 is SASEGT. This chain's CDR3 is CASSKHAGVDKNIQYF. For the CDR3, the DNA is TGTGCCAGCAGCAAACATGCAGGGGTGGACAAAAACATTCAGTACTTC.

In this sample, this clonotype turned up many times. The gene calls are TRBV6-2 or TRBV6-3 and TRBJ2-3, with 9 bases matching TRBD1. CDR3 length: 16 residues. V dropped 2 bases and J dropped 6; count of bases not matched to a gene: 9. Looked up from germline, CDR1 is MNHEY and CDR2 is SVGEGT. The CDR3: CASSYPPGTGKDTQYF. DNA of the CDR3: TGTGCCAGCAGTTACCCCCCTGGGACAGGGAAGGATACGCAGTATTTT.

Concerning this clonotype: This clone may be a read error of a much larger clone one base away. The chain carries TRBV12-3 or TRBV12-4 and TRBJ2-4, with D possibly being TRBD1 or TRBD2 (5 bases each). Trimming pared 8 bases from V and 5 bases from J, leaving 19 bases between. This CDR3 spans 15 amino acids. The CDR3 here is CASLLRERGENIQYF. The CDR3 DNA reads TGTGCCAGCCTCCTTAGGGAGAGGGGCGAAAACATTCAGTACTTC.

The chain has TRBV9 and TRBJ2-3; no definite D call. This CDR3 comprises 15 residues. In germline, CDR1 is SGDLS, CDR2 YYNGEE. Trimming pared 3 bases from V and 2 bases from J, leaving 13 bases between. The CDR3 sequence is CASSADTTYTDTQYF. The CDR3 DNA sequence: TGTGCCAGCAGCGCAGACACTACCTACACAGATACGCAGTATTTT.

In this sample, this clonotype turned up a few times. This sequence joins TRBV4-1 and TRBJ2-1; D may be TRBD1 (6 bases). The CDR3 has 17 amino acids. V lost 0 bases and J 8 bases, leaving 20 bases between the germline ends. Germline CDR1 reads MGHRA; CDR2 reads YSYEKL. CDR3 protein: CASSQDPRGPSRDEQFF. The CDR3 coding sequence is TGCGCCAGCAGCCAAGATCCCAGGGGACCGTCTAGGGATGAGCAGTTCTTC.

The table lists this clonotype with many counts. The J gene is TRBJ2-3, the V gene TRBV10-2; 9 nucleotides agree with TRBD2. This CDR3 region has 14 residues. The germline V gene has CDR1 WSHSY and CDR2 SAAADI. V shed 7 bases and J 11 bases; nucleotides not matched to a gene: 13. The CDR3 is CASKPGLAKEGQYF. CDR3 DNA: TGCGCCAGCAAACCAGGACTAGCGAAAGAGGGGCAGTATTTT.

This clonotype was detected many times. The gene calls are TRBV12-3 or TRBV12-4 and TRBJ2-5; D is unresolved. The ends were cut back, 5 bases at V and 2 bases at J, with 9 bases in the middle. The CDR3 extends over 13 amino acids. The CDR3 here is CASSPQKQETQYF. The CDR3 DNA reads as TGTGCCAGCAGTCCCCAGAAGCAAGAGACCCAGTACTTC.

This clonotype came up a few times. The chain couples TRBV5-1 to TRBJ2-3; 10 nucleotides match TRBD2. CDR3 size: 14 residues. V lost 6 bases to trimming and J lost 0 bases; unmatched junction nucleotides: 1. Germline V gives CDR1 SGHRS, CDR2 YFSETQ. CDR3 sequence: CASTTSGSTDTQYF. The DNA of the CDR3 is TGCGCCAGCACGACTAGCGGGAGCACAGATACGCAGTATTTT.

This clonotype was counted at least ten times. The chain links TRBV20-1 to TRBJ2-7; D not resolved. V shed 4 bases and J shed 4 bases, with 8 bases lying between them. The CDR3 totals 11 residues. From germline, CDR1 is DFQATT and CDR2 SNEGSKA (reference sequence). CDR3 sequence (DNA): TGCAGTGCTATCTTGGATTACGAGCAGTACTTC. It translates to CSAILDYEQYF.

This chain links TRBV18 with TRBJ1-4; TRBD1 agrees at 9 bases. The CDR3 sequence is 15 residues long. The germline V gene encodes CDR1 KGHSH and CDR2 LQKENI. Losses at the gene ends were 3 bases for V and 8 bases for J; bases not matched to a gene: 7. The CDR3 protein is CASSPLRDRDEKLFF. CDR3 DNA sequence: TGTGCCAGCTCACCCCTCCGGGACAGGGACGAAAAACTGTTTTTT.

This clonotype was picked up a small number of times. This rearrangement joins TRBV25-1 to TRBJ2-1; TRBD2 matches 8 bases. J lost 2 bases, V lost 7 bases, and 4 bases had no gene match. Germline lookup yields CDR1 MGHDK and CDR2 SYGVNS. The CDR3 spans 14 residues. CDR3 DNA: TGTGCCAGCATGCATAGCGGGACCTACAATGAGCAGTTCTTC. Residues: CASMHSGTYNEQFF.

DNA for the CDR3: TGCAGCGTCAGCCGGGACAGGGGACCCTACGAGCAGTACTTC. Its protein is CSVSRDRGPYEQYF. V and J are TRBV29-1 and TRBJ2-7; 10 nucleotides align to TRBD1. The CDR3 spans 14 residues. Germline trimming cut 6 bases from V and 2 bases from J; bases unmatched to any gene: 7. Germline assignment: CDR1 SQVTM and CDR2 ANQGSEA.

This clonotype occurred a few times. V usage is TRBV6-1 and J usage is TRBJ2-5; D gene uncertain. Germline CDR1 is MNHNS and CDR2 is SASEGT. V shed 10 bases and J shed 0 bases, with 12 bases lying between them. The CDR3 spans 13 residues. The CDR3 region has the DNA TGTGCCACAGCACGGAAGAACCAAGAGACCCAGTACTTC. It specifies CATARKNQETQYF.

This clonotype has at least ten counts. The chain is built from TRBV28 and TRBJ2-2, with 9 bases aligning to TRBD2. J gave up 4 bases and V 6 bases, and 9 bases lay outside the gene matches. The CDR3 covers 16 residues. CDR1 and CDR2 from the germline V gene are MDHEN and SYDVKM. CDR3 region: CASSAPGLAPTGELFF. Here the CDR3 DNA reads TGTGCCAGCAGCGCACCGGGACTAGCTCCCACCGGGGAGCTGTTTTTT.

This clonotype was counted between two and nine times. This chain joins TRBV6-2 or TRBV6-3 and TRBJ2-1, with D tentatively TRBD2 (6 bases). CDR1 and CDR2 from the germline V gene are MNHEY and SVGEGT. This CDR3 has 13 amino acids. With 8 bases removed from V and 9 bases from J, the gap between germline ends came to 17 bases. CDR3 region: CASEGRVAAEQFF. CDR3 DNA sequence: TGTGCCAGCGAAGGTCGGGTAGCGGCTGAGCAGTTCTTC.

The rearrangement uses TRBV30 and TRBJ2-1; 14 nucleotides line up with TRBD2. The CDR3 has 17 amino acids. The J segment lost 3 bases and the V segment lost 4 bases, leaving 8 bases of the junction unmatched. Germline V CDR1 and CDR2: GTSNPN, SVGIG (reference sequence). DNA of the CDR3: TGTGCCTGGACACCCGGGACTAGCGGGGGAGTCTACAATGAGCAGTTCTTC. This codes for CAWTPGTSGGVYNEQFF.

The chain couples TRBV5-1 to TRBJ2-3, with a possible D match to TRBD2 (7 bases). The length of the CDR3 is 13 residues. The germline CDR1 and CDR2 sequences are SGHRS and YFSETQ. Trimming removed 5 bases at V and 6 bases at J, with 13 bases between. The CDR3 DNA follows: TGCGCCAGCAGAAGGGGGGGGCCCGATACGCAGTATTTT. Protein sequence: CASRRGGPDTQYF.

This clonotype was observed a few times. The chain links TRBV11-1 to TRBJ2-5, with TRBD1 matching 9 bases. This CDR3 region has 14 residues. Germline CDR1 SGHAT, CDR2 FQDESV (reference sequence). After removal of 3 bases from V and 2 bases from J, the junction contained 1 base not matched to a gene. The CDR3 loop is CASSFGQGQETQYF. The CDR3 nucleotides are TGTGCCAGCAGCTTCGGACAGGGGCAAGAGACCCAGTACTTC. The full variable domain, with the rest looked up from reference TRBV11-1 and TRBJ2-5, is EAEVAQSPRYKITEKSQAVAFWCDPISGHATLYWYRQILGQGPELLVQFQDESVVDDSQLPKDRFSAERLKGVDSTLKIQPAELGDSAMYLCASSFGQGQETQYFGPGTRLLVL.